This TCR beta chain was observed in a study of CD8 T cells in Susac syndrome. General study results and limits: The TCR sequencing and HLA analysis in the study involved a relatively small number of individuals, as the study acknowledged.

On this clonotype: Its specificity is not known.

When the RNA was reverse transcribed, random hexamers were used with an input of roughly 0.45 to 1 ug. TCRdb reprocessed the immunoSEQ multiplex PCR reads with MiXCR, giving one entry per CDR3 protein. Of about 120,000 distinct CDR3 sequences in the sample, 85% to 95% were seen once. Material for sequencing was CD8+ T cells from PBMCs. This receptor was taken from a human donor in good health.

The CDR3 region has the DNA TGTGCCAGCAGCGGACAGGTCATCTACGAGCAGTACTTC. Its translation is CASSGQVIYEQYF. V usage is TRBV7-9 and J usage is TRBJ2-7; 7 nucleotides agree with TRBD1. CDR1 is SEHNR and CDR2 is FQNEAQ in the germline V gene (reference sequence). Germline trimming cut 5 bases from V and 3 bases from J; bases unmatched to any gene: 4. The CDR3 extends over 13 amino acids.